A selection of T cell receptor beta chains follows, all from one sample in a study of blood T cell repertoires in COVID-19. Generated by immunoSEQ multiplex PCR, the TCRdb table keeps only in-frame clones and is missing some. The sample includes roughly 180,000 clones, roughly 84% of them seen just once. Source material: peripheral blood. Receptors originate from a man aged 60-69 years who had recovered from COVID-19. CDR3s include the opening cysteine and the closing phenylalanine or tryptophan. The D gene is left open where the match is weak. Rows give clone size only sometimes, using once, few, many, or a class for an expanded clone.

size	V	J	D	DNA	CDR3
NA	TRBV30	TRBJ1-6	NA	TGTGCCTGGACCCCCGGTTCGAATTCACCCCTCCACTTT	CAWTPGSNSPLHF
NA	TRBV5-1	TRBJ1-5	TRBD1	TGCGCCAGCAGCCTATTGGCAGGGGGCGGTCAGCCCCAGCATTTT	CASSLLAGGGQPQHF
many	TRBV5-5	TRBJ1-1	TRBD1	TGTGCCAGCAGCCCGCGGCTGGGACAGCAGAACACTGAAGCTTTCTTT	CASSPRLGQQNTEAFF
NA	TRBV7-2	TRBJ1-1	NA	TGTGCCAGCAGCTTGGGCAGGGGCCGTACTGAAGCTTTCTTT	CASSLGRGRTEAFF
NA	TRBV29-1	TRBJ2-7	TRBD2	TGCAGCGTTGAACAGCGGGGAAACGAGCAGTACTTC	CSVEQRGNEQYF
NA	TRBV5-1	TRBJ1-1	TRBD1	TGCGCCAGCAGCTTGGGGCAGGGGGCCTCGGGTGAAGCTTTCTTT	CASSLGQGASGEAFF
NA	TRBV18	TRBJ2-7	NA	TGTGCCAGCTCACCCGAGAGTCCGAGCTACGAGCAGTACTTC	CASSPESPSYEQYF
NA	TRBV19	TRBJ2-5	TRBD2	TGTGCCAGTAGTATTGGACTAGCGCGAGAGACCCAGTACTTC	CASSIGLARETQYF
NA	TRBV21-1	TRBJ2-1	NA	TGTGCCAGCAGCCACTCGACTCCCATGTCGACGGACAATGAGCAGTTCTTC	CASSHSTPMSTDNEQFF
NA	TRBV9	TRBJ2-7	TRBD1	TGTGCCAGCAGCGTAGGAGACAGGGACCTCGGCGAGCAGTACTTC	CASSVGDRDLGEQYF
NA	TRBV27	TRBJ1-2	NA	TGTGCCAGCGCCACGCAACAGGGTAACGGCGCAGGCGGCTACACCTTC	CASATQQGNGAGGYTF
NA	TRBV12-3/TRBV12-4	TRBJ2-7	TRBD1	TGTGCCAGCAGTCTAGGGACAGGGTACGAGCAGTACTTC	CASSLGTGYEQYF
NA	TRBV2	TRBJ1-2	NA	TGTGCCGCTTCGAAGATTGGAGTCTATGGCTACACCTTC	CAASKIGVYGYTF
NA	TRBV30	TRBJ2-3	TRBD1	TGTGCCTGGAGTGAGGGGGCTTGGACAGATACGCAGTATTTT	CAWSEGAWTDTQYF
NA	TRBV19	TRBJ1-1	TRBD1	TGTGCCAGTAGTAAGGCTCGGGACAGGGCCATCATGAACACTGAAGCTTTCTTT	CASSKARDRAIMNTEAFF
few	TRBV19	TRBJ1-5	NA	TGTGCCAGTAGTATCACCGGTGGCAATCAGCCCCAGCATTTT	CASSITGGNQPQHF
NA	TRBV2	TRBJ2-3	TRBD1	TGTGCCAGCGGTCAAGGACAGGGGACAGATACGCAGTATTTT	CASGQGQGTDTQYF
NA	TRBV9	TRBJ1-1	NA	TGTGCCAGCAGCGCCACTATGAACACTGAAGCTTTCTTT	CASSATMNTEAFF
NA	TRBV5-4	TRBJ2-5	TRBD1	TGTGCCAGCAGCTCGGGACAGGCCCTACAAGAGACCCAGTACTTC	CASSSGQALQETQYF
NA	TRBV6-5	TRBJ2-7	NA	TGTGCCAGCAGTTACTCAATGAACAGGGTCTCCTACGAGCAGTACTTC	CASSYSMNRVSYEQYF
NA	TRBV28	TRBJ1-3	NA	TGTGCCAGCAGTTTGGCATCTGGAAACACCATATATTTT	CASSLASGNTIYF
NA	TRBV4-2	TRBJ1-1	NA	TGTGCCAGCAGCCATTCGGAGGGGTTGGGCACTGAAGCTTTCTTT	CASSHSEGLGTEAFF
NA	TRBV7-3	TRBJ1-1	NA	TGTGCCAGCAGCCCAAACTCATTAGACAGGGAAGCTTTCTTT	CASSPNSLDREAFF
NA	TRBV4-3	TRBJ1-2	TRBD1	TGCGCCAGCAGCCAAGAGAGGGACAGCGCCTTACGTAACTATGGCTACACCTTC	CASSQERDSALRNYGYTF
NA	TRBV5-1	TRBJ2-5	NA	TGCGCCAGCAGCTTCAGTAGCCCACCTACGGAGACCCAGTACTTC	CASSFSSPPTETQYF
once	TRBV5-1	TRBJ1-1	NA	TGCGCCAGCAGCTTAGCCAGGGGTAGCACTGAAGCTTTCTTT	CASSLARGSTEAFF